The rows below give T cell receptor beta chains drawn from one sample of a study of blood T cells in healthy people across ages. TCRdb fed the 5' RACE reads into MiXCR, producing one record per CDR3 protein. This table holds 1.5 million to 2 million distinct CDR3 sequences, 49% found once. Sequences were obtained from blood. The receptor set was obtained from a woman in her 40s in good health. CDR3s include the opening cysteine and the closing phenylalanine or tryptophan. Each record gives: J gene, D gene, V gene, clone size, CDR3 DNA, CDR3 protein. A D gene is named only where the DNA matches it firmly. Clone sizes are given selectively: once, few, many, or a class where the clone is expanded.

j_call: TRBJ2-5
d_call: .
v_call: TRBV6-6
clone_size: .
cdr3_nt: TGTGCCAGCAGTAACCCGCGGGACAGTATTCAAGGGACCCAGTACTTC
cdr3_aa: CASSNPRDSIQGTQYF

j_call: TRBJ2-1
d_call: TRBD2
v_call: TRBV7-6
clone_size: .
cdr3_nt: TGTGCCAGCAGCTTGGGTAGCGGGGGGCAAGCCTACAATGAGCAGTTCTTC
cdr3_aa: CASSLGSGGQAYNEQFF

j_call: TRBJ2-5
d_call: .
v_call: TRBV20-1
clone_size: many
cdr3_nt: TGCAGTGCTAGATCGGCGGGGACCCAGTACTTC
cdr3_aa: CSARSAGTQYF

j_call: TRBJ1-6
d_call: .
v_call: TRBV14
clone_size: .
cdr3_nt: TGTGCCAGCAGTCCTGTCGGACAGCAAAATTCACCCCTCCACTTT
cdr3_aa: CASSPVGQQNSPLHF

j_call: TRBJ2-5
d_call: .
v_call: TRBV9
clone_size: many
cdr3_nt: TGTGCCAGCAGCGAGAGGAGCAAGGGGGAGACCCAGTACTTC
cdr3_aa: CASSERSKGETQYF

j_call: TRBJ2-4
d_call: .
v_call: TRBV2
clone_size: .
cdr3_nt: TGTGCCAGCAGCAGCCCCCAAGTCATTCAGTACTTC
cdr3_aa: CASSSPQVIQYF

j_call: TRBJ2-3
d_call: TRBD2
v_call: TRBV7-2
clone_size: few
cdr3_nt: TGTGCCAGCAGTCCTCTAGCAACGGGGGGAACTACGCAGTATTTT
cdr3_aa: CASSPLATGGTTQYF

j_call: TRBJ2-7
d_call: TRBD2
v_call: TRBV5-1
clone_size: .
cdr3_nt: TGCGCCAGCAGCGCCGGGACTAGCGGGGGCACCTACAATGAGCAGTACTTC
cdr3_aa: CASSAGTSGGTYNEQYF

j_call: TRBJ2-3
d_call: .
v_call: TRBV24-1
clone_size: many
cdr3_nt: TGTGCCACCAGTAGCCAGGGGAGCCTCACGGATACGCAGTATTTT
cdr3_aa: CATSSQGSLTDTQYF

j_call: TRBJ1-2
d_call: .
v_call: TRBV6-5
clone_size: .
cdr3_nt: TGTGCCAGCAGTATAAGACAGGCTAACTATGGCTACACCTTC
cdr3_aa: CASSIRQANYGYTF

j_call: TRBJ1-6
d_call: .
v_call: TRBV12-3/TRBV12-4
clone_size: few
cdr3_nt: TGTGCCAGCAGAGAATTGTCGTATAATTCACCCCTCCACTTT
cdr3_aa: CASRELSYNSPLHF

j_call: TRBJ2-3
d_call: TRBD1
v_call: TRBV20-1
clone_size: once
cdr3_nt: TGCAGTGCTAGAGATCCAGGACAGGGAAACATAGATACGCAGTATTTT
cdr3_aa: CSARDPGQGNIDTQYF

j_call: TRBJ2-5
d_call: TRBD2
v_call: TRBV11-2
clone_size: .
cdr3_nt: TGTGCCAGCAGCTCCCGTATCGGGGGAGGGGAGACCCAGTACTTC
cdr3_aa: CASSSRIGGGETQYF

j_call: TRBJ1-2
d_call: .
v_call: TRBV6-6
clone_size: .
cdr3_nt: TGTGCCGGCGTCAACATCGATGGCTACACCTTC
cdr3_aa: CAGVNIDGYTF

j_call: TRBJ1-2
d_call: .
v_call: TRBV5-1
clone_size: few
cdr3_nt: TGCGCCAGCAGCTTGGCCGATCAGACTGGCTACACCTTC
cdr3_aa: CASSLADQTGYTF

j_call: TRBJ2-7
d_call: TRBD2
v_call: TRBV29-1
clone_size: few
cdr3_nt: TGCAGCGTTGGGGGTGGCGGGAGTTACGAGCAGTACTTC
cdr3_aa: CSVGGGGSYEQYF

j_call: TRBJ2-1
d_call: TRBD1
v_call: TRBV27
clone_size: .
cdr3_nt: TGTGCCAGCAGTATATCGTGGGTCGCGACAGGGGGCTTTTATGAGCAGTTCTTC
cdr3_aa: CASSISWVATGGFYEQFF

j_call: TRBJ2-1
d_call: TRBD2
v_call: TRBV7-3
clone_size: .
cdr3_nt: TGTGCCAGCAGCTATGATGGGACTAGCGGACATGAGCAGTTCTTC
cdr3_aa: CASSYDGTSGHEQFF

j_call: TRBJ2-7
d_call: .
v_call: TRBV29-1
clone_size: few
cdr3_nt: TGCAGCGTTGAGACGGCAGCCTACGAGCAGTACTTC
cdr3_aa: CSVETAAYEQYF

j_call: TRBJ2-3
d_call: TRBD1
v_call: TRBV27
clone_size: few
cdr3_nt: TGTGCCAGCAGTCCCGATCAAGGGGGCTACGGAGATACGCAGTATTTT
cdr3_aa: CASSPDQGGYGDTQYF

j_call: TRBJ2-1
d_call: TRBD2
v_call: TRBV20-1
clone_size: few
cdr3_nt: TGCAGTGCTACCTCCCCCCGGGCTAGCGGGGGGCTAGGCAATGAGCAGTTCTTC
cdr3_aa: CSATSPRASGGLGNEQFF

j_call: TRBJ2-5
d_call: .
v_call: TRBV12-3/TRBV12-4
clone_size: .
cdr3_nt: TGTGCCAGCAGTTTGGAGGTTCGGACGGGAAAGTACTTC
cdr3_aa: CASSLEVRTGKYF

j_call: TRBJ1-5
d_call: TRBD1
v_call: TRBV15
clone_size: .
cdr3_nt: TGTGCCACCGGACAGGGGGATACCAATCAGCCCCAGCATTTT
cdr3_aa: CATGQGDTNQPQHF

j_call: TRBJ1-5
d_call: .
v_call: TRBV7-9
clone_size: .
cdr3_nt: TGTGCCAGCAGCTTCGCCAGGGAGGAGCAGCCCCAGCATTTT
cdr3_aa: CASSFAREEQPQHF

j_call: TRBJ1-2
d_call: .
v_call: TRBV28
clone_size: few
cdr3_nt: TGTGCCAGCAGTCCCAACAGATATGGCTACACCTTC
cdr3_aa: CASSPNRYGYTF

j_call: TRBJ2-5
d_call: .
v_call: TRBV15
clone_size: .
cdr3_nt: TGTGCCACCAGCAGAGGTACCGGGGATCAAGAGACCCAGTACTTC
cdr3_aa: CATSRGTGDQETQYF

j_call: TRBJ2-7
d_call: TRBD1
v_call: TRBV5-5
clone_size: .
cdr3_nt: TGTGCCAGCAGCTTGGCGGGACAGGGTGAAAACGAGCAGTACTTC
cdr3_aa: CASSLAGQGENEQYF

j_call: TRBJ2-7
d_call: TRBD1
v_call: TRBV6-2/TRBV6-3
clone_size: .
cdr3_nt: TGTGCCAGCAGTTACGGGAAGGGCAGGGGGCCATCCGAGCAGTACTTC
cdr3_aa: CASSYGKGRGPSEQYF

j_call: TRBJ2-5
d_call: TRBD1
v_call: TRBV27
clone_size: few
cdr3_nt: TGTGCCAGCCGTTATGAGCCCACGACAGGGTTCGGGGAGACCCAGTACTTC
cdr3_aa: CASRYEPTTGFGETQYF

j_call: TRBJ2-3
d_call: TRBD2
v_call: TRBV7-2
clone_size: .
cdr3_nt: TGTGCCAGCAGCTTAGTTGCTAGCGGTTTCACCGGGGTTACGCAGTATTTT
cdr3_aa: CASSLVASGFTGVTQYF

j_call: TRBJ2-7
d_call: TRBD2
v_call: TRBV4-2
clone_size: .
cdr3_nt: TGTGCCAGCAGCCAAGGCCTAGGGAGGGCCTACGAGCAGTACTTC
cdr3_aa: CASSQGLGRAYEQYF

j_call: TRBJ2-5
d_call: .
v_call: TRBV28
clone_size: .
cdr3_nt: TGTGCCAGCAGTTTGCCCGTAGAGACCCAGTACTTC
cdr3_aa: CASSLPVETQYF

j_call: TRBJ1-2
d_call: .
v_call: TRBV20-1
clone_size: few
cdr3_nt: TGCAGTGCTAGAGCTGAGCGTGGGTTGGTCTTTTATGGCTACACCTTC
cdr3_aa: CSARAERGLVFYGYTF

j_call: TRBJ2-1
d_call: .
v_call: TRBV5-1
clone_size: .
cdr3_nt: TGCGCCAGCAGCCTACAATCTTCGACGAATGAGCAGTTCTTC
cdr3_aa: CASSLQSSTNEQFF

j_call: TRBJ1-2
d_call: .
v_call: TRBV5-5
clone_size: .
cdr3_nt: TGTGCCAGCCGACCGACAGGCGCTGATGGCTACACCTTC
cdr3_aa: CASRPTGADGYTF

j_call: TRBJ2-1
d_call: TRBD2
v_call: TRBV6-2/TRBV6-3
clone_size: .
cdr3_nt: TGTGCCAGCACCGAGGCCCCCCTACTAGCGGGCTCCTACAATGAGCAGTTCTTC
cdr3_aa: CASTEAPLLAGSYNEQFF

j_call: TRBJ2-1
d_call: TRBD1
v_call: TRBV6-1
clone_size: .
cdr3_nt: TGTGCCAGCAGGACAGGGTCGGGCAATGAGCAGTTCTTC
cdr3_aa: CASRTGSGNEQFF